The rows below give T cell receptor beta chains drawn from one sample of a study of T cell repertoires in cytomegalovirus infection. Each CDR3 protein gets one entry after TCRdb re-called the reads with MiXCR. The repertoire includes 600,000 to 800,000 distinct CDR3 sequences, roughly 24% of them detected once, and 7% to 9% sits in the top ten. Material for sequencing was CD8+ T cells from PBMCs. Receptors originate from a human donor in good health (CMV status not recorded). Some clones in this sample may be carry-over from other donors' samples. The CDR3 runs from the conserved cysteine through the conserved F or W. Where a row states a size, it is once, few, many or the class of an expanded clone; other rows omit it.

j_call | clone_size | v_call | cdr3_aa
TRBJ1-4 | - | TRBV4-3 | CASSQARLGDEKLFF
TRBJ2-1 | few | TRBV7-2 | CASSYRDRGSNEQFF
TRBJ2-1 | many | TRBV7-6 | CASSSGTSGVYNEQFF
TRBJ1-4 | - | TRBV28 | CASISGPQQKEKLFF
TRBJ2-2 | few | TRBV5-1 | CASSLRQPENTGELFF
TRBJ1-1 | many | TRBV7-8 | CASSRTDNTEAFF
TRBJ1-1 | - | TRBV29-1 | CSVEDSGDLNTEAFF
TRBJ2-6 | few | TRBV27 | CASSILAGNLANVLTF
TRBJ2-5 | many | TRBV7-9 | CASSKETQYF
TRBJ2-7 | - | TRBV29-1 | CSVGMAGGYEQYF
TRBJ2-3 | - | TRBV7-9 | CASSLATGLHSTDTQYF
TRBJ1-1 | many | TRBV7-6 | CASSLEGQGGWKAFF
TRBJ2-3 | many | TRBV7-9 | CASSLTPGIPDTQYF
TRBJ1-1 | many | TRBV12-3/TRBV12-4 | CASSLGTGTTEAFF
TRBJ2-1 | many | TRBV7-8 | CASSLVTGEIYNEQFF
TRBJ1-6 | many | TRBV7-2 | CASSLSSGQGRSPLHF
TRBJ1-3 | many | TRBV7-2 | CASSLAPWQGAGNTIYF
TRBJ1-2 | - | TRBV28 | CASSPMGGSNYGYNF
TRBJ2-5 | many | TRBV6-5 | CASSYSWRGETQYF
TRBJ1-1 | - | TRBV18 | CASSPSRGGMNTEAFF
TRBJ2-7 | many | TRBV7-2 | CASSLSGTGGDYEQYF
TRBJ2-7 | - | TRBV29-1 | CSVYDGSYEQYF
TRBJ2-3 | - | TRBV10-3 | CAISKIAGDSTDTQYF
TRBJ2-3 | once | TRBV12-3/TRBV12-4 | CAQNRVADTQYF
TRBJ2-3 | - | TRBV28 | CASSLRAPTDTQYF
TRBJ2-5 | - | TRBV6-5 | CASSPRTGGEETQYF
TRBJ2-7 | many | TRBV7-8 | CASSLAYVARGEQYF
TRBJ2-5 | few | TRBV28 | CASSELTETQETQYF